A single T cell receptor (beta chain) is shown here with its context. Sequencing used immunoSEQ multiplex PCR; TCRdb keeps in-frame clones, though not all of them. The data show around 40,000 clones, 91% seen once. The data originate from a study of T cell changes during pregnancy in multiple sclerosis. The CDR3 length is 14 residues. V lost 5 bases and J lost 6; bases outside the gene matches: 7. Per germline, CDR1 SGHDT and CDR2 YYEEEE. This sequence originates from a female donor in good health, enrolled as a control in a pregnancy study. The V call is TRBV5-6, the J call TRBJ2-5; 10 bases agree with TRBD2. Sequenced material: CD4+ T cells from peripheral blood mononuclear cells, taken in the second trimester of pregnancy. CDR3 bases: TGTGCCAGCAGGCGAGCGGGGGGGCAGCAGACCCAGTACTTC. Protein product: CASRRAGGQQTQYF.